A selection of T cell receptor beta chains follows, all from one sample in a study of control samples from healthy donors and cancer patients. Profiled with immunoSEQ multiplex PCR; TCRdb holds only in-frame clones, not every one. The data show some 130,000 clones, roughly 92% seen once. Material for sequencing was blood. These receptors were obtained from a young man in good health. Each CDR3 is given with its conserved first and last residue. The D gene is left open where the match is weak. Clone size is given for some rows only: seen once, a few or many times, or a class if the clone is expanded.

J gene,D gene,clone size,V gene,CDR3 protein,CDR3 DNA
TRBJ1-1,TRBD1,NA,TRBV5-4,CASSRGLRRQGSTEAFF,TGTGCCAGCAGCCGGGGATTAAGGAGACAGGGTAGTACTGAAGCTTTCTTT
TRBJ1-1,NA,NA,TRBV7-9,CASSLVSSEAFF,TGTGCCAGCAGCTTAGTCAGTAGTGAAGCTTTCTTT
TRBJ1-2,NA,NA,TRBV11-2,CASSLVTARDGWGYTF,TGTGCCAGCAGCTTAGTCACAGCCAGGGACGGATGGGGCTACACCTTC
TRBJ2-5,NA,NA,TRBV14,CASSQDRGKGQKTQYF,TGTGCCAGCAGCCAAGATAGAGGCAAGGGTCAGAAGACCCAGTACTTC
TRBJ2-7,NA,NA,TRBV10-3,CAISGGQAYEQYF,TGTGCCATCAGTGGTGGCCAGGCCTACGAGCAGTACTTC
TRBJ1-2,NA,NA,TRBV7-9,CASSYNSGYGYTF,TGTGCCAGCAGCTACAACTCAGGCTATGGCTACACCTTC
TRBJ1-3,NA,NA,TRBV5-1,CASSSGTFSGNTIYF,TGCGCCAGCAGCAGCGGGACATTTTCTGGAAACACCATATATTTT
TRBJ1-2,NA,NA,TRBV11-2,CASSLWRDFNYGYTF,TGTGCCAGCAGCTTATGGAGGGACTTCAACTATGGCTACACCTTC
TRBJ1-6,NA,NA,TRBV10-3,CATALQDSGDSPLHF,TGTGCCACTGCCCTGCAGGACTCGGGGGATTCACCCCTCCACTTT
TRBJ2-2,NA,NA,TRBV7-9,CASSSRGFTGELFF,TGTGCCAGCAGCTCCAGGGGATTCACCGGGGAGCTGTTTTTT
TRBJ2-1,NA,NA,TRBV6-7,CASSLNRYNEQFF,TGTGCCAGCAGTCTCAACAGGTACAATGAGCAGTTCTTC
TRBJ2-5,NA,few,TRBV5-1,CASSLGGGETQYF,TGCGCCAGCAGCTTGGGGGGCGGGGAGACCCAGTACTTC
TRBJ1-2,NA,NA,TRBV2,CASSASLGAGNGYTF,TGTGCCAGCAGTGCTTCCTTAGGGGCAGGGAATGGCTACACCTTC
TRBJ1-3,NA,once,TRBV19,CASSSGATGNTIYF,TGTGCCAGTAGTAGTGGAGCTACGGGAAACACCATATATTTT
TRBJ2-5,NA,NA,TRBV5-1,CASSLSPIQETQYF,TGCGCCAGCAGCTTGAGCCCCATCCAAGAGACCCAGTACTTC
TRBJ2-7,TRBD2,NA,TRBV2,CASSGGLAGGRPYEQYF,TGTGCCAGCAGTGGTGGCCTAGCGGGGGGAAGGCCCTACGAGCAGTACTTC
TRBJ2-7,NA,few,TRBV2,CATKEGFGSYEQYF,TGTGCCACTAAAGAGGGCTTCGGCTCCTACGAGCAGTACTTC
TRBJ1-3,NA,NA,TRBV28,CASSSNPRYTIYF,TGTGCCAGCAGTTCCAACCCCAGGTACACCATATATTTT
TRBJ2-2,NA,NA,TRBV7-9,CASSLKGGPNTGELFF,TGTGCCAGCAGCTTAAAGGGCGGACCGAACACCGGGGAGCTGTTTTTT
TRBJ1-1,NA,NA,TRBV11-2,CASSWGPHNTEAFF,TGTGCCAGCAGCTGGGGACCACATAACACTGAAGCTTTCTTT
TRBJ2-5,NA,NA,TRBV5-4,CASSLPRQSGAQYF,TGTGCCAGCAGCTTACCTCGACAGTCAGGGGCCCAGTACTTC
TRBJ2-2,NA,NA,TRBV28,CASSLFVSDGNTGELFF,TGTGCCAGCAGTTTATTCGTCTCTGACGGGAACACCGGGGAGCTGTTTTTT
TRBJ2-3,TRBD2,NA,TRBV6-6,CATSSGGPDTQYF,TGTGCCACCTCTAGCGGGGGGCCAGATACGCAGTATTTT
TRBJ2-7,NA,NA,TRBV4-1,CASSQVAYEQYF,TGCGCCAGCAGCCAAGTAGCCTACGAGCAGTACTTC
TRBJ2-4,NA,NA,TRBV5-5,CASSSLMEGVQYF,TGTGCCAGCAGCTCCCTTATGGAGGGGGTTCAGTACTTC
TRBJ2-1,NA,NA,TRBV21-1,CASSKEGVEQFF,TGTGCCAGCAGCAAAGAGGGGGTTGAGCAGTTCTTC
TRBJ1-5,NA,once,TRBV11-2,CASSLGTGGPQHF,TGTGCCAGCAGCTTAGGCACCGGAGGGCCCCAGCATTTT
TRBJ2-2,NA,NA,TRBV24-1,CATSEERDTGELFF,TGTGCCACCAGTGAAGAGAGGGACACCGGGGAGCTGTTTTTT
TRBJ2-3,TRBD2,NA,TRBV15,CATSRDSLLAGDTQYF,TGTGCCACCAGCAGAGATAGCTTGCTAGCGGGAGATACGCAGTATTTT
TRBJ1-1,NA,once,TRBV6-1,CASSEGEQIMNTEAFF,TGTGCCAGCAGTGAAGGGGAACAGATTATGAACACTGAAGCTTTCTTT
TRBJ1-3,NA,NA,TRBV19,CASSIFPISTRPGNTIYF,TGTGCCAGTAGTATATTTCCTATCTCGACAAGGCCAGGAAACACCATATATTTT
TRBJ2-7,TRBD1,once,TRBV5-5,CASSHWDRTYEQYF,TGTGCCAGCAGCCACTGGGACAGAACCTACGAGCAGTACTTC
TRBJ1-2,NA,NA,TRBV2,CASSGGLGYGYTF,TGTGCCAGCAGTGGGGGACTTGGCTATGGCTACACCTTC
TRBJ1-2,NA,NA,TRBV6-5,CASSPQGGDYGYTF,TGTGCCAGCAGTCCACAGGGAGGGGACTATGGCTACACCTTC
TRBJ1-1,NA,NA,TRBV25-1,CASSDGQNTEAFF,TGTGCCAGCAGTGATGGGCAGAACACTGAAGCTTTCTTT
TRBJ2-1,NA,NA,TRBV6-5,CASSYSFSKNEQFF,TGTGCCAGCAGTTACTCGTTTAGTAAGAATGAGCAGTTCTTC
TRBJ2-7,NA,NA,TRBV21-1,CASSKGLGGLCYEQYF,TGTGCCAGCAGCAAGGGCCTTGGGGGCTTATGTTACGAGCAGTACTTC
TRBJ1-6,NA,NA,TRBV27,CASSQHSYNSPLHF,TGTGCCAGCAGCCAGCACTCCTATAATTCACCCCTCCACTTT
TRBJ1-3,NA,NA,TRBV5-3,CARRFRAGNTIYF,TGTGCCAGAAGGTTTAGGGCGGGAAACACCATATATTTT
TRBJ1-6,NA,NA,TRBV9,CASSGDSGSLHF,TGTGCCAGCAGCGGGGACTCCGGTTCCCTCCACTTT
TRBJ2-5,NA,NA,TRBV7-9,CASSGGAGGETQYF,TGTGCCAGCAGCGGGGGGGCCGGAGGGGAGACCCAGTACTTC
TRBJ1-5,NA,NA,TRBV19,CASSIDRGFYQPQHF,TGTGCCAGTAGTATAGATCGTGGGTTCTATCAGCCCCAGCATTTT